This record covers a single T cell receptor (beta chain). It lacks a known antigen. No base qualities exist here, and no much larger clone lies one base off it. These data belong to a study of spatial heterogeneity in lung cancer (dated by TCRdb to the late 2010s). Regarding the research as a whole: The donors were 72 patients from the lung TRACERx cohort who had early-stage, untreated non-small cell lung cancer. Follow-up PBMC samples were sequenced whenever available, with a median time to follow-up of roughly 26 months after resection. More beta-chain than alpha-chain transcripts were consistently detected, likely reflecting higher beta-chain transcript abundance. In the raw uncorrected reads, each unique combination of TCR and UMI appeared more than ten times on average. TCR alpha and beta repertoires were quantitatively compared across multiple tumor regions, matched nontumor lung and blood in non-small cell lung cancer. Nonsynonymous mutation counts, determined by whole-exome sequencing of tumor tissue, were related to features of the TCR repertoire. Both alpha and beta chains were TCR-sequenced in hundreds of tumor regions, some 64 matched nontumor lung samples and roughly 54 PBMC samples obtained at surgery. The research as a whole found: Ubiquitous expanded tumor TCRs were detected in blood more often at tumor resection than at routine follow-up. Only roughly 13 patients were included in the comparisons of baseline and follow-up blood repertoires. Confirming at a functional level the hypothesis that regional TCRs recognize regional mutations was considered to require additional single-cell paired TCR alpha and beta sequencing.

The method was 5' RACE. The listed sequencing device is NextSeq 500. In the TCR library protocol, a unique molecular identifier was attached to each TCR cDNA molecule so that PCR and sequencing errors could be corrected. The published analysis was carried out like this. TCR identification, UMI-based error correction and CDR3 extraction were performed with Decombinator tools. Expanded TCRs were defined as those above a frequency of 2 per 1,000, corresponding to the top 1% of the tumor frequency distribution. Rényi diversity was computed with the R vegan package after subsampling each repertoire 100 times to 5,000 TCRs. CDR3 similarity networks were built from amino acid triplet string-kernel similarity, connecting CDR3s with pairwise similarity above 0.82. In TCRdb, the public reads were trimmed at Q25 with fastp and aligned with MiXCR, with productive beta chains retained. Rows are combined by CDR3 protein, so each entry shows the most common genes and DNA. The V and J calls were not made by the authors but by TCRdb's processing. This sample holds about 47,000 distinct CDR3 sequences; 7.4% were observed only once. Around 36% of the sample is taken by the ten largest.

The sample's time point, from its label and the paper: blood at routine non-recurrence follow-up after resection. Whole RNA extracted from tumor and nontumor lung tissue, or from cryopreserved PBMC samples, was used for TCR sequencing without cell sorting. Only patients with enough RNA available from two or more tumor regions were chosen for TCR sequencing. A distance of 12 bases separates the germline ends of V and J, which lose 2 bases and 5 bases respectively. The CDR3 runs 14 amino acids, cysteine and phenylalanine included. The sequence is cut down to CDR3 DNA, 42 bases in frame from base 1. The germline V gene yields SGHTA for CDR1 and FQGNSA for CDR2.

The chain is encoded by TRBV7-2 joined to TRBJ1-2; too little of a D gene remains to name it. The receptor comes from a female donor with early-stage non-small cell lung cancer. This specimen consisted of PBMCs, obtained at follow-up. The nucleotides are TGTGCCAGCAGCTTAAGGGCAGACCGGTATGGCTACACCTTC. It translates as CASSLRADRYGYTF.